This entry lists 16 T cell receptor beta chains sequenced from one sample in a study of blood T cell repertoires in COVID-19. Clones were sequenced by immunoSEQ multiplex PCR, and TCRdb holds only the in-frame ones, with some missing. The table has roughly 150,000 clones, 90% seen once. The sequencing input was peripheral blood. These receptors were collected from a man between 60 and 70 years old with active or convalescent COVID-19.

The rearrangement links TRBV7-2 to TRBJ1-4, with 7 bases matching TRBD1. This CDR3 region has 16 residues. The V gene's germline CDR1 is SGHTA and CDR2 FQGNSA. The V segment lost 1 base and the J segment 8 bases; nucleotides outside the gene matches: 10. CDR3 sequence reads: CASSLGRSGGQEKLFF. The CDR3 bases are TGTGCCAGCAGCTTAGGGAGATCAGGGGGGCAGGAAAAACTGTTTTTT.

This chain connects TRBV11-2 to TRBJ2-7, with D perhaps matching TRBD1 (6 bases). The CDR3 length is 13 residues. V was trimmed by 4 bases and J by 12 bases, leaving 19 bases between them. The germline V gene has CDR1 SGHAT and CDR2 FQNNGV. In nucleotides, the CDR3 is TGTGCCAGCAGCTCCGCGGACAGCCAGTTATCGTACTTC. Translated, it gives CASSSADSQLSYF.

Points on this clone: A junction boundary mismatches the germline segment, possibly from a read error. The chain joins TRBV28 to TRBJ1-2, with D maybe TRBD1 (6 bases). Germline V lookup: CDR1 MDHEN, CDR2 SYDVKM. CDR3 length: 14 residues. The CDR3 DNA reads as TGTGCCAGCAAAATCCCGACGGGGGGCTATGACTACACCTTC. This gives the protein CASKIPTGGYDYTF.

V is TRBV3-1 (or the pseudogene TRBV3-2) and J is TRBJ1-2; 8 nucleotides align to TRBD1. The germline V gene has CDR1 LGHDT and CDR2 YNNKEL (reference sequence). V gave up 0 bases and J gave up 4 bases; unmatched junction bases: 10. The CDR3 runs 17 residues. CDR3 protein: CASSQESGGFLFYGYTF. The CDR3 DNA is TGTGCCAGCAGCCAAGAATCAGGGGGCTTTCTTTTCTATGGCTACACCTTC.

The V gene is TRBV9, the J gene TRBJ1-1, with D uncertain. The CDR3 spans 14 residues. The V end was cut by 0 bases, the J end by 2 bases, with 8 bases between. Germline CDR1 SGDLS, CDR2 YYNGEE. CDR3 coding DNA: TGTGCCAGCAGCGTAGACAGCTTAAACACTGAAGCTTTCTTT. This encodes CASSVDSLNTEAFF. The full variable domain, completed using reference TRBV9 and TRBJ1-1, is DSGVTQTPKHLITATGQRVTLRCSPRSGDLSVYWYQQSLDQGLQFLIQYYNGEERAKGNILERFSAQQFPDLHSELNLSSLELGDSALYFCASSVDSLNTEAFFGQGTRLTVV.

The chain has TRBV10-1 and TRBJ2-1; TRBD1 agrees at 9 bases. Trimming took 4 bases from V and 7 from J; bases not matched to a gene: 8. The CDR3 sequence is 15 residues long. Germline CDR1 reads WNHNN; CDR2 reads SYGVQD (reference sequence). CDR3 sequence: CASSGNRGQGNEQFF. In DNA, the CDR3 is TGCGCCAGCAGTGGGAACAGGGGGCAGGGGAATGAGCAGTTCTTC.

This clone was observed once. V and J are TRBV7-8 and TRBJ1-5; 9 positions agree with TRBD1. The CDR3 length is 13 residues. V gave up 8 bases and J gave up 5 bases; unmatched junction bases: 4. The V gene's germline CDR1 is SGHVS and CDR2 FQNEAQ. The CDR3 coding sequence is TGTGCCAGCCGCCGGGACAGGGATCAGCCCCAGCATTTT. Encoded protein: CASRRDRDQPQHF.

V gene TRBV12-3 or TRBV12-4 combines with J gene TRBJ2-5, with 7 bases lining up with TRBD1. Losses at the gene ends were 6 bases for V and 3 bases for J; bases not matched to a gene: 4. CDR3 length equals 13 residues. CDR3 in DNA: TGTGCCAGCAGGACAGGACAGGAAGAGACCCAGTACTTC. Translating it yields CASRTGQEETQYF.

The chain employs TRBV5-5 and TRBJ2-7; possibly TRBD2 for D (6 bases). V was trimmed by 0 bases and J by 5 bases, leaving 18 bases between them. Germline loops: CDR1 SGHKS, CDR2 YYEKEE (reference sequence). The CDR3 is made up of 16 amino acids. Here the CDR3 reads CASSLARGFGSDEQYF. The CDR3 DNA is TGTGCCAGCAGCTTGGCTCGGGGGTTTGGAAGCGACGAGCAGTACTTC. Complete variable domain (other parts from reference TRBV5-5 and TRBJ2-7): DAGVTQSPTHLIKTRGQQVTLRCSPISGHKSVSWYQQVLGQGPQFIFQYYEKEERGRGNFPDRFSARQFPNYSSELNVNALLLGDSALYLCASSLARGFGSDEQYFGPGTRLTVT.

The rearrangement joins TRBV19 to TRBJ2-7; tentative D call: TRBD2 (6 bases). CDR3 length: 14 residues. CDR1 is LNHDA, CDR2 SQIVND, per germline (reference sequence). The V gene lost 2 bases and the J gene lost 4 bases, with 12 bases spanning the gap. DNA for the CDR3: TGTGCCAGTAGTATATCGGAGGGCCCTTACGAGCAGTACTTC. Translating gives CASSISEGPYEQYF.

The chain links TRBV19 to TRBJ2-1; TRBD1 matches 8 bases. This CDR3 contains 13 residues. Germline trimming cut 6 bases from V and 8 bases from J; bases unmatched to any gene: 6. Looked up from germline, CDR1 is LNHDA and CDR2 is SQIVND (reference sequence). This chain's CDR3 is CASSETGVDEQFF. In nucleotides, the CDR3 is TGTGCCAGTAGCGAGACAGGGGTTGATGAGCAGTTCTTC. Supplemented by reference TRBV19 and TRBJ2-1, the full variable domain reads DGGITQSPKYLFRKEGQNVTLSCEQNLNHDAMYWYRQDPGQGLRLIYYSQIVNDFQKGDIAEGYSVSREKKESFPLTVTSAQKNPTAFYLCASSETGVDEQFFGPGTRLTVL.

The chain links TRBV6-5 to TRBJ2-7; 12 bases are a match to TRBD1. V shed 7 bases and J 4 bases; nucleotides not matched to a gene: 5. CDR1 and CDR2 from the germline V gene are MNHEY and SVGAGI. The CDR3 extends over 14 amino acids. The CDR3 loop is CASTWDRGRYEQYF. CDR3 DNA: TGTGCCAGCACCTGGGACAGGGGGCGGTACGAGCAGTACTTC.

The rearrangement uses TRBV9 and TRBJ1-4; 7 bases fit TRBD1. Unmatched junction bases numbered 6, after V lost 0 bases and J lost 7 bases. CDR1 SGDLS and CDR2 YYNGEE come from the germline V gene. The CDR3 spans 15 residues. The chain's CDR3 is CASSVGRGHGEKLFF. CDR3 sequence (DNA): TGTGCCAGCAGCGTAGGGAGGGGGCACGGTGAAAAACTGTTTTTT.

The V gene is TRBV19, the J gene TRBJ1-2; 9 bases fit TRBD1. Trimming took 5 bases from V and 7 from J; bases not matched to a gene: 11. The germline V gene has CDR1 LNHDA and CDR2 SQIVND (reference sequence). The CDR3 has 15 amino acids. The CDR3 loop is CASSVQGANRVGYTF. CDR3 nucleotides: TGTGCCAGTAGTGTACAGGGGGCGAATAGAGTTGGCTACACCTTC.

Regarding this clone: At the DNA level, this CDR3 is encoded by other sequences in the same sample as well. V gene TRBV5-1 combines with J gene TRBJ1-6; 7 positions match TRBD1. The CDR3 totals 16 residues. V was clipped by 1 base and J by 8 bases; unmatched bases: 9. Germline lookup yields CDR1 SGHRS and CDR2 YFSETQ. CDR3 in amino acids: CASSLTGDVRDSPLHF. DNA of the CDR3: TGCGCCAGCAGCTTGACAGGGGACGTTAGGGATTCACCCCTCCACTTT.

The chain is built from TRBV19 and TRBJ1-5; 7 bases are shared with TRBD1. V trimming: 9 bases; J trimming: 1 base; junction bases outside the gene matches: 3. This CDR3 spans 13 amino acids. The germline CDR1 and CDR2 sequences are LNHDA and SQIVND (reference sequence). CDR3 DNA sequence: TGTGCCAGCACGGACAGGAGCAATCAGCCCCAGCATTTT. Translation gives CASTDRSNQPQHF.